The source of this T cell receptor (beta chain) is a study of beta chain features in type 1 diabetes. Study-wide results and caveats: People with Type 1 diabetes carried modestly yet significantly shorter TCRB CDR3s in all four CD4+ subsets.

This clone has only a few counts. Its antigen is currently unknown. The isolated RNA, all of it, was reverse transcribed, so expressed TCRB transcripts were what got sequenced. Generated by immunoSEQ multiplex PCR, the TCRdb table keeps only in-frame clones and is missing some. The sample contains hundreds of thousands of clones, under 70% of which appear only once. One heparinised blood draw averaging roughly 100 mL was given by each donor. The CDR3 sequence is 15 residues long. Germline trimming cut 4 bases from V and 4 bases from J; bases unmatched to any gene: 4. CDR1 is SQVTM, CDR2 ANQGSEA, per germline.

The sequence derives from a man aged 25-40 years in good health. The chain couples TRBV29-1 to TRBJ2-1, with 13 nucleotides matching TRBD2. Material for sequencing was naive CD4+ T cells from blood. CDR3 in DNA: TGCAGCGTTGCACTAGCGGGAGGGGTATACAATGAGCAGTTCTTC. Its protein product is CSVALAGGVYNEQFF.